This entry concerns a single T cell receptor beta chain. Its antigen remains unidentified. There are no base qualities to consult, and no much larger clone falls within one base. CDR1 and CDR2 are drawn from the germline V gene: SGHRS, YFSETQ. A distance of 12 bases separates the germline ends of V and J, which lose 3 bases and 0 bases respectively. From the cysteine up to the phenylalanine, the CDR3 has a length of 15 residues. Of all the DNA, just the CDR3 is kept, 45 bases in frame from base 1. The data are from a study of PD-1 blockade in mismatch repair-deficient tumors (dated by TCRdb to the late 2010s). Notes on the research overall: Between late 2013 and September 2016, 80 to 90 consecutive patients with eleven to twelve mismatch repair-deficient cancer types, all previously treated and progressing, were enrolled in the trial. Tumor-associated T cell clones in the peripheral blood of patients responding to PD-1 blockade were tracked using deep sequencing of TCR CDR3 regions. Overall study results and their limits: Rapid expansion after pembrolizumab followed by contraction, generally before radiologic responses, was shown by tumor-resident clones, which were often undetectable in blood before treatment.

Mismatch repair deficiency in every enrolled patient was established by polymerase chain reaction or immunohistochemistry. TCR sequencing was carried out for three patients who responded to pembrolizumab therapy. The phase II trial prospectively evaluated PD-1 blockade with pembrolizumab in advanced mismatch repair-deficient cancers, independent of tissue of origin. Peripheral blood T cell samples were gathered serially, both before PD-1 blockade started and at multiple time points afterward. Blood sampling times were reported as weeks after the first pembrolizumab dose. The library was prepared using the immunoSEQ multiplex PCR assay. Not all clones reach the TCRdb copy of this immuneACCESS table, which keeps in-frame sequences only. Checked studies attribute under half of the gap to unresolved V genes and leave the rest unexplained. A total of 60,000 to 75,000 clones appear in this sample, 70% to 90% of them only once. The top ten hold 11% to 15% of the sample.

Material: peripheral blood, obtained 52 weeks after starting pembrolizumab. This TCR was sampled from an adult with mismatch repair-deficient cancer. Here the chain combines TRBV5-1 and TRBJ1-1, with no confidently assigned D gene. CDR3 protein: CASSSSISMNTEAFF. The DNA is as follows: TGCGCCAGCAGCTCCTCCATTTCCATGAACACTGAAGCTTTCTTT.